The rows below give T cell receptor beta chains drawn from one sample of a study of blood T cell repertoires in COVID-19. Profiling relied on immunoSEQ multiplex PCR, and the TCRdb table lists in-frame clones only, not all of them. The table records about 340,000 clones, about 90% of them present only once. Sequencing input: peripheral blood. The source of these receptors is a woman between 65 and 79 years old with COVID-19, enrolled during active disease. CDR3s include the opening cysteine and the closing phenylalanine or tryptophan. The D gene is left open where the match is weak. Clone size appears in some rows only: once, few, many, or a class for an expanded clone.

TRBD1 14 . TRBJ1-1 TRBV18 CASSFGQENTEAFF TGTGCCAGCTCCTTCGGACAGGAAAACACTGAAGCTTTCTTT
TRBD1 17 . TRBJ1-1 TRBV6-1 CASSEGQGVFMNTEAFF TGTGCCAGCAGTGAGGGACAGGGGGTTTTCATGAACACTGAAGCTTTCTTT
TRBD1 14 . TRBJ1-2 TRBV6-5 CASRGGDRIYGYTF TGTGCCAGCAGGGGGGGGGACAGGATCTATGGCTACACCTTC
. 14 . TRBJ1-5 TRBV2 CASSARGSNQPQHF TGTGCCAGCTCGGCGAGAGGGAGCAATCAGCCCCAGCATTTT
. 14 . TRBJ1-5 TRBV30 CAWSVGGSNQPQHF TGTGCCTGGAGTGTCGGCGGTAGCAATCAGCCCCAGCATTTT
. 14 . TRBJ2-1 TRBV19 CASRPVPGLNEQFF TGTGCCAGTAGACCCGTCCCAGGCCTTAATGAGCAGTTCTTC
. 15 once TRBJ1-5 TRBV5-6 CASSIGSYRDQPQHF TGTGCCAGCAGCATCGGATCTTACAGGGATCAGCCCCAGCATTTT
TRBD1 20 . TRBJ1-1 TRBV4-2 CASSQEPGTGGYTGLTKAFF TGTGCCAGCAGCCAAGAACCGGGGACAGGGGGATACACGGGACTAACTAAAGCTTTCTTT
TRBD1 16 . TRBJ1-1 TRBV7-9 CASSRDRQTPNTEAFF TGTGCCAGCAGCCGGGACAGGCAGACACCGAACACTGAAGCTTTCTTT
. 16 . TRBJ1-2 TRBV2 CASLGQREPHLYGYTF TGTGCCAGCCTAGGACAGCGGGAACCTCATTTATATGGCTACACCTTC
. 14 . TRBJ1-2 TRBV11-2 CASSSPRGGYGYTF TGTGCCAGCAGCTCGCCGAGGGGAGGCTATGGCTACACCTTC
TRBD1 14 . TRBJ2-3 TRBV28 CASSVRGISDTQYF TGTGCCAGCTCGGTCAGGGGGATTTCAGATACGCAGTATTTT
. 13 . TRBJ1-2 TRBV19 CASSILYGYGYTF TGTGCCAGTAGTATACTTTACGGCTATGGCTACACCTTC
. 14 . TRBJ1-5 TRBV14 CASSETGWDQPQHF TGTGCCAGCAGCGAAACAGGGTGGGATCAGCCCCAGCATTTT
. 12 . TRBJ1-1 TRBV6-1 CASSRREEEAFF TGTGCCAGCAGCCGCCGGGAGGAGGAAGCTTTCTTT
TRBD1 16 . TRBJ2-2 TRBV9 CASSEHRGLNGGELFF TGTGCCAGCAGCGAACACAGGGGGCTGAACGGCGGGGAGCTGTTTTTT
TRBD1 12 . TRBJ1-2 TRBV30 CAWRQGQGAEKF TGTGCCTGGCGGCAAGGACAGGGGGCCGAGAAATTC
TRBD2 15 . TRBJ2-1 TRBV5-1 CASSQERGGLNEQFF TGCGCCAGCAGCCAGGAGCGGGGGGGCCTAAATGAGCAGTTCTTC
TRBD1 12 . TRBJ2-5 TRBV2 CASTDRVGTQYF TGTGCCAGCACCGACAGGGTCGGGACCCAGTACTTC
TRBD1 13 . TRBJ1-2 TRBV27 CATRQGLSYGYTF TGTGCCACGAGACAGGGATTAAGCTATGGCTACACCTTC
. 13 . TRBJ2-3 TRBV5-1 CASRLSGEDTQYF TGCGCCAGCCGGTTGTCCGGAGAAGATACGCAGTATTTT
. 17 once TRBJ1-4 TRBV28 CASSSTGGGATNEKLFF TGTGCCAGCAGTTCTACGGGGGGCGGCGCAACTAATGAAAAACTGTTTTTT
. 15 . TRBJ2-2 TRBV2 CASSVEGWNTGELFF TGTGCCAGCAGTGTGGAGGGGTGGAACACCGGGGAGCTGTTTTTT
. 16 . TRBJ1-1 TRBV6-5 CASSSMVAGRVTEAFF TGTGCCAGCAGTTCAATGGTGGCAGGGAGGGTCACTGAAGCTTTCTTT
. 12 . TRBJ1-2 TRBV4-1 CASSRSAGGYTF TGCGCCAGCAGCCGCTCGGCAGGGGGCTACACCTTC
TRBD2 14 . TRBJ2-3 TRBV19 CASSTGGGTDTQYF TGTGCCAGTAGTACGGGGGGGGGCACAGATACGCAGTATTTT
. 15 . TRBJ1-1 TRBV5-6 CASSWPRGGNTEAFF TGTGCCAGCAGCTGGCCCCGTGGAGGGAACACTGAAGCTTTCTTT
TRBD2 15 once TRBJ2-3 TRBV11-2 CASSFGAGDTDTQYF TGTGCCAGCAGCTTTGGAGCGGGGGACACAGATACGCAGTATTTT
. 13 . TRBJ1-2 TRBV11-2 CASSEFQYKGYTF TGTGCCAGCAGCGAATTTCAGTACAAGGGCTACACCTTC
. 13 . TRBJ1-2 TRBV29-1 CSVRTDAYYGYTF TGCAGCGTTCGGACAGACGCTTACTATGGCTACACCTTC
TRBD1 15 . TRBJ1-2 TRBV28 CASSIRDRGRVGYTF TGTGCCAGCAGTATAAGGGACAGGGGGCGGGTTGGCTACACCTTC
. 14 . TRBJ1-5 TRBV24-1 CATSENRQYQPQHF TGTGCCACCAGTGAGAACAGGCAGTATCAGCCCCAGCATTTT
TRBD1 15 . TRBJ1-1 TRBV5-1 CASSIQGAPGTEAFF TGCGCCAGCAGCATACAGGGGGCGCCGGGCACTGAAGCTTTCTTT
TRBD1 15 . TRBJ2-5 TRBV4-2 CASSPRGLGQETQYF TGTGCCAGCAGCCCTAGGGGGCTAGGCCAAGAGACCCAGTACTTC
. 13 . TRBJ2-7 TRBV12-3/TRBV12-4 CASSFDRPYEQYF TGTGCCAGCAGTTTCGACAGGCCCTACGAGCAGTACTTC
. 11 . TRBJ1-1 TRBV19 CASSQATEAFF TGTGCCAGTAGTCAGGCCACTGAAGCTTTCTTT
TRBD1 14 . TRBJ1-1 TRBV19 CASRRGQENTEAFF TGTGCCAGTAGGCGAGGACAGGAGAACACTGAAGCTTTCTTT
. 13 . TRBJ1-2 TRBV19 CASSREPGYGYTF TGTGCCAGCTCCCGGGAACCGGGCTATGGCTACACCTTC